The subject of this entry is one T cell receptor beta chain. This specimen comes from a study of monozygotic twins with inflammatory bowel disease. CDR1 SGHRS and CDR2 YFSETQ come from the germline V gene. The CDR3 covers 14 residues. For each CDR3 protein, TCRdb gives one entry from its re-call of the 5' RACE reads, without DNA. Its listing shows fewer than 450,000 distinct CDR3 sequences. The chain recombines TRBV5-1 with TRBJ1-6; lacking DNA, the TRBD1 call made by TCRdb goes unchecked. The receptor was isolated from a human donor with ulcerative colitis or Crohn's disease, or a healthy co-twin of an affected twin (not recorded which). Material for sequencing was blood. CDR3: CASSLVAGESPLHF. Variable domain in full (rest from reference TRBV5-1 and TRBJ1-6): KAGVTQTPRYLIKTRGQQVTLSCSPISGHRSVSWYQQTPGQGLQFLFEYFSETQRNKGNFPGRFSGRQFSNSRSEMNVSTLELGDSALYLCASSLVAGESPLHFGNGTRLTVT.